Following are 10 T cell receptor beta chains from one sample sequenced in a study of fetal regulatory T cell absence and autoimmunity listed by TCRdb under 2017. Libraries were made using the immunoSEQ multiplex PCR assay. As stored in TCRdb, this immuneACCESS dataset retains in-frame rearrangements with V and J assigned. A fraction of the clones does not appear; measured against another copy, unresolved V genes explain less than half of the discrepancy, and the remainder lacks a known reason. The sample table records around 100,000 clones; about three quarters of these occur just once. About 2.1% of the sample belongs to the ten largest clones. Material for sequencing was pancreas tissue. These receptors were taken from a male donor with IPEX syndrome.

This clone was observed a handful of times. V usage is TRBV7-9 and J usage is TRBJ2-1; TRBD1 might be the D (5 bases). The V end lost 5 bases, the J end lost 9 bases, and 11 bases lay between the germline ends. This CDR3 spans 12 amino acids. Germline lookup yields CDR1 SEHNR and CDR2 FQNEAQ (reference sequence). CDR3 sequence: CASSEGVREQFF. The CDR3 DNA reads as TGTGCCAGCAGCGAAGGGGTGCGTGAGCAGTTCTTC.

In its sample, this clone was seen a few times. The chain employs TRBV9 and TRBJ2-2, with D uncertain. CDR3 size: 13 residues. Trimming cost V 3 bases and J 5 bases, with 8 bases left between them. CDR1 and CDR2 (germline): SGDLS, YYNGEE. The CDR3 protein is CASSGGQTGELFF. The CDR3 coding sequence is TGTGCCAGCAGCGGGGGTCAAACCGGGGAGCTGTTTTTT.

The V call is TRBV7-9, the J call TRBJ1-2; D is unclear. The germline gives CDR1 SEHNR, CDR2 FQNEAQ (reference sequence). The germline V and J ends were trimmed by 0 bases and 3 bases, with 5 bases remaining between them. The CDR3 covers 13 residues. The CDR3 DNA reads TGTGCCAGCAGCTTAGCCAACTACTATGGCTACACCTTC. This encodes CASSLANYYGYTF. Complete variable domain (other parts from reference TRBV7-9 and TRBJ1-2): DTGVSQNPRHKITKRGQNVTFRCDPISEHNRLYWYRQTLGQGPEFLTYFQNEAQLEKSRLLSDRFSAERPKGSFSTLEIQRTEQGDSAMYLCASSLANYYGYTFGSGTRLTVV.

The chain recombines TRBV4-1 with TRBJ2-1, with TRBD2 identical over 7 bases. The CDR3 spans 13 residues. CDR1 MGHRA and CDR2 YSYEKL come from the germline V gene. CDR3 nucleotides: TGCGCAACCGCGGGGGAGTCCGGAAATGAGCAGTTCTTC. Amino acid sequence: CATAGESGNEQFF.

The J gene is TRBJ1-2, the V gene TRBV10-2; 7 nucleotides line up with TRBD1. The germline gives CDR1 WSHSY, CDR2 SAAADI. This CDR3 spans 13 amino acids. The V gene end was trimmed by 6 bases and the J gene end by 2 bases; junction bases not matched to a gene: 3. The CDR3 nucleotides are TGCGCCAGCAGAGAGACAGGGAACTATGGCTACACCTTC. This codes for CASRETGNYGYTF.

J is TRBJ2-2 and V is TRBV10-1; 7 bases align to TRBD2. Germline CDR1 WNHNN, CDR2 SYGVQD (reference sequence). The CDR3 consists of 14 residues. With 4 bases clipped from V and 7 bases from J, the junction kept 6 bases outside the gene matches. CDR3 DNA sequence: TGCGCCAGCAGTGGGGCGGGAGCCGGCGGGGAGCTGTTTTTT. This encodes CASSGAGAGGELFF.

The genes are TRBV9 and TRBJ1-1, with D possibly matching TRBD1 (5 bases). The CDR3 contains 12 residues. Looked up from germline, CDR1 is SGDLS and CDR2 is YYNGEE. V gave up 3 bases and J gave up 3 bases, with 6 bases separating them. In nucleotides, the CDR3 is TGTGCCAGCAGCGGGGGCGACACTGAAGCTTTCTTT. Translating gives CASSGGDTEAFF.

The rearrangement links TRBV6-1 to TRBJ2-7, with 7 positions matching TRBD2. CDR3 length: 16 residues. Germline lookup yields CDR1 MNHNS and CDR2 SASEGT. Germline trimming cut 2 bases from V and 0 bases from J; bases unmatched to any gene: 7. The CDR3 loop is CASSELGGRGSYEQYF. The CDR3 nucleotides are TGTGCCAGCAGTGAACTCGGCGGGAGAGGCTCCTACGAGCAGTACTTC.

The chain has TRBV6-1 and TRBJ2-2, with 12 bases aligning to TRBD2. Germline CDR1 is MNHNS and CDR2 is SASEGT. J gave up 6 bases and V 6 bases, and 2 bases lay outside the gene matches. CDR3 length: 14 amino acids. CDR3 residues: CASRTSGGPGELFF. CDR3 DNA: TGTGCCAGCAGGACTAGCGGGGGTCCCGGGGAGCTGTTTTTT.

The chain combines TRBV10-1 with TRBJ2-2; no firm D call. Per the germline V gene, CDR1 is WNHNN and CDR2 is SYGVQD (reference sequence). V lost 7 bases and J 4 bases, leaving 10 bases between the germline ends. CDR3 length equals 13 residues. CDR3 sequence (DNA): TGCGCCAGCATGTCAGGTTCCACCGGGGAGCTGTTTTTT. It translates to CASMSGSTGELFF.